This is a list of T cell receptor beta chains from one sample in a study of CD8+CD57+ T cells in acquired aplastic anemia. TCRdb used MiXCR to reprocess the reads, holding one entry per CDR3 protein. The data hold 180,000 or so distinct CDR3 sequences, with around 48% observed a single time. The sequenced material came from sorted CD4+, CD8+, or CD8+CD57+ T cells (not recorded which) from PBMCs. All receptors derive from a human donor with aplastic anemia. The CDR3 runs from the conserved cysteine through the conserved F or W. The D gene is left open where the match is weak. Clone size appears in some rows only: once, few, many, or a class for an expanded clone.

clone size	V gene	CDR3 length	D gene	J gene	CDR3 protein	CDR3 DNA
once	TRBV29-1	13	TRBD1	TRBJ1-2	CSVVGQGKDGYTF	TGCAGCGTTGTGGGACAGGGGAAGGATGGCTACACCTTC
NA	TRBV19	14	NA	TRBJ1-1	CASSILGSNTEALF	TGTGCCAGTAGCATTTTGGGCTCCAACACTGAAGCTCTCTTT
NA	TRBV11-2	17	NA	TRBJ1-6	CASSLLARVRINSPLHF	TGTGCCAGCAGCTTACTAGCAAGGGTCAGGATCAATTCACCCCTCCACTTT
many	TRBV20-1	15	TRBD2	TRBJ2-3	CSARDTSVSTDTQYF	TGCAGTGCTAGAGATACTAGCGTGAGCACAGATACGCAGTATTTT
NA	TRBV7-9	12	NA	TRBJ1-2	CASSYEGGGYTF	TGTGCCAGCAGCTACGAGGGGGGCGGCTACACCTTC
NA	TRBV25-1	15	NA	TRBJ2-7	CASSATGREAYEQYF	TGTGCCAGCAGTGCTACAGGGAGGGAGGCCTACGAGCAGTACTTC
NA	TRBV25-1	16	TRBD1	TRBJ1-5	CASSDPTGDSNQPQHF	TGTGCCAGCAGTGATCCCACAGGGGATAGCAATCAGCCCCAGCATTTT
few	TRBV18	17	NA	TRBJ2-3	CASSRTMLQGMTDTQYF	TGTGCCAGCTCGCGGACCATGCTACAGGGTATGACAGATACGCAGTATTTT
many	TRBV6-1	13	NA	TRBJ2-3	CASTAGSTDTQYF	TGTGCCAGCACCGCGGGGAGCACAGATACGCAGTATTTT
NA	TRBV9	13	NA	TRBJ1-1	CASSVGGSTEAFF	TGTGCCAGCAGCGTAGGAGGGTCCACTGAAGCTTTCTTT
NA	TRBV15	15	TRBD1	TRBJ2-2	CATSSYRGRPGELFF	TGTGCCACCAGCAGCTACAGGGGACGTCCCGGGGAGCTGTTTTTT
NA	TRBV25-1	13	NA	TRBJ1-2	CASSAGANYGYTF	TGTGCCAGCAGTGCAGGAGCTAACTATGGCTACACCTTC
NA	TRBV29-1	14	TRBD1	TRBJ2-1	CSGMTGAGYNEQFF	TGCAGCGGGATGACAGGGGCAGGGTACAATGAGCAGTTCTTC
many	TRBV14	13	NA	TRBJ1-2	CASSHKAMGGYTF	TGTGCCAGCAGCCATAAGGCGATGGGAGGCTACACCTTC
NA	TRBV11-2	16	TRBD1	TRBJ1-2	CASSLDGAGTAYGYTF	TGTGCCAGCAGCTTAGATGGGGCAGGGACAGCCTATGGCTACACCTTC
few	TRBV2	14	TRBD1	TRBJ2-7	CASVEGQDSYEQYF	TGTGCCTCCGTTGAGGGACAGGATTCCTACGAGCAGTACTTC
many	TRBV5-5	15	TRBD1	TRBJ1-1	CASSPTGTGAPEAFF	TGTGCCAGCAGCCCTACCGGGACAGGGGCTCCTGAAGCTTTCTTT
NA	TRBV27	14	NA	TRBJ1-3	CASKHLSSGNTIYF	TGTGCCAGCAAACACTTAAGCTCTGGAAACACCATATATTTT
few	TRBV5-1	15	NA	TRBJ2-7	CASRLISGSDYEQYF	TGCGCCAGCAGATTAATTAGCGGTTCGGACTACGAGCAGTACTTC
many	TRBV11-2	15	TRBD1	TRBJ1-1	CASSFGGGGQTEAFF	TGTGCCAGCAGCTTCGGTGGAGGGGGACAGACTGAAGCTTTCTTT
NA	TRBV15	15	NA	TRBJ2-2	CATSRGSANTGELFF	TGTGCCACCAGCAGAGGGTCAGCGAACACCGGGGAGCTGTTTTTT
many	TRBV7-2	17	NA	TRBJ2-7	CASSSERWGGPTYEQYF	TGTGCCAGCAGCTCCGAGAGGTGGGGGGGGCCCACCTACGAGCAGTACTTC
NA	TRBV19	14	TRBD1	TRBJ1-1	CASSVIGGNTEAFF	TGTGCCAGTAGTGTTATAGGGGGCAACACTGAAGCTTTCTTT
NA	TRBV30	14	TRBD1	TRBJ2-3	CAWSDRGTTDTQYF	TGTGCCTGGAGTGACAGGGGGACCACAGATACGCAGTATTTT
many	TRBV5-1	14	NA	TRBJ2-3	CASSPGLLTDTQYF	TGCGCCAGCAGCCCGGGACTCCTCACAGATACGCAGTATTTT
NA	TRBV20-1	18	NA	TRBJ1-1	CSAGQRQNVRGLNTEAFF	TGCAGTGCCGGTCAGAGACAAAATGTGAGGGGATTGAACACTGAAGCTTTCTTT
NA	TRBV19	11	NA	TRBJ2-2	CASQRYGELFF	TGTGCCAGCCAACGTTACGGGGAGCTGTTTTTT
many	TRBV15	15	TRBD1	TRBJ2-5	CATSKTGGVGETQYF	TGTGCCACCAGCAAAACAGGGGGCGTCGGGGAGACCCAGTACTTC
many	TRBV5-1	15	TRBD2	TRBJ2-3	CASSLGIAGADTQYF	TGCGCCAGCAGCTTGGGGATAGCGGGAGCCGATACGCAGTATTTT
NA	TRBV10-1	17	NA	TRBJ2-3	CASSEGSGVGGTDTQYF	TGCGCCAGCAGTGAGGGCTCGGGGGTTGGGGGCACAGATACGCAGTATTTT
NA	TRBV6-2/TRBV6-3	19	TRBD1	TRBJ2-7	CASSYSSSFGTGVKDEQYF	TGTGCCAGCAGTTACTCGTCATCATTCGGGACAGGGGTAAAGGACGAGCAGTACTTC
many	TRBV6-1	16	TRBD1	TRBJ1-5	CASSRDRAYIYQPQHF	TGTGCCAGCAGCAGGGACAGGGCTTACATTTATCAGCCCCAGCATTTT
many	TRBV24-1	14	NA	TRBJ2-3	CATSEAGPTDTQYF	TGTGCCACCAGTGAGGCAGGGCCGACAGATACGCAGTATTTT
many	TRBV7-2	15	NA	TRBJ2-7	CASSRHGTYSYEQYF	TGTGCCAGCAGCCGTCACGGGACTTATTCCTACGAGCAGTACTTC
many	TRBV9	17	TRBD1	TRBJ2-2	CASSAPGQGAFTGELFF	TGTGCCAGCAGCGCTCCGGGACAGGGGGCATTCACCGGGGAGCTGTTTTTT
few	TRBV29-1	16	NA	TRBJ2-3	CSAQTPGGPVTDTQYF	TGCAGCGCCCAGACGCCCGGGGGGCCCGTCACAGATACGCAGTATTTT
many	TRBV24-1	14	NA	TRBJ1-5	CASHSGVGGQPQHF	TGTGCCAGCCACTCCGGAGTAGGGGGTCAGCCCCAGCATTTT
NA	TRBV2	17	TRBD2	TRBJ2-3	CASSEAGGGRRSDTQYF	TGTGCCAGCAGTGAAGCGGGTGGCGGGAGGAGGTCAGATACGCAGTATTTT
NA	TRBV27	15	TRBD2	TRBJ2-5	CASSLGGGLGETQYF	TGTGCCAGCAGTTTAGGCGGAGGACTAGGAGAGACCCAGTACTTC
many	TRBV5-4	11	NA	TRBJ2-1	CASSPVNEQFF	TGTGCCAGCAGCCCGGTGAATGAGCAGTTCTTC
NA	TRBV20-1	14	NA	TRBJ1-6	CSAGGRSFNSPLHF	TGCAGTGCCGGGGGGCGTTCCTTTAATTCACCCCTCCACTTT
few	TRBV7-2	15	TRBD1	TRBJ2-3	CASSLSDRAPDTQYF	TGTGCCAGCAGCCTTTCGGACAGGGCCCCAGATACGCAGTATTTT
NA	TRBV10-3	14	NA	TRBJ1-1	CAISESPSGSEAFF	TGTGCCATCAGTGAGTCGCCATCGGGTTCCGAAGCTTTCTTT
many	TRBV6-1	11	NA	TRBJ1-2	CASSPLYGYTF	TGTGCCAGCAGCCCACTATATGGCTACACCTTC
NA	TRBV19	14	NA	TRBJ2-3	CASSETGNTDTQYF	TGTGCCAGTAGTGAGACAGGTAACACAGATACGCAGTATTTT
many	TRBV7-2	12	NA	TRBJ2-5	CASSTFRETQYF	TGTGCCAGCAGCACTTTCAGGGAGACCCAGTACTTC
NA	TRBV24-1	13	NA	TRBJ2-5	CATRSGTTGTQYF	TGTGCCACCAGATCTGGGACGACTGGGACCCAGTACTTC
NA	TRBV4-1	17	TRBD1	TRBJ1-6	CASSQGPGTGGNSPLHF	TGCGCCAGCAGCCAAGGTCCGGGGACAGGAGGCAATTCACCCCTCCACTTT
many	TRBV25-1	12	NA	TRBJ1-1	CASSGPNTEAFF	TGTGCCAGCAGCGGACCGAACACTGAAGCTTTCTTT
many	TRBV6-5	16	TRBD1	TRBJ1-4	CASRYNTGVEGEKLFF	TGTGCCAGCAGATACAACACAGGGGTGGAAGGTGAAAAACTGTTTTTT
few	TRBV7-9	13	NA	TRBJ2-7	CASSSGPSREQYF	TGTGCCAGCAGCTCGGGCCCCTCGAGGGAGCAGTACTTC
many	TRBV7-3	15	TRBD1	TRBJ1-2	CASSLGTGGNYGYTF	TGTGCCAGCAGCCTGGGGACAGGGGGGAACTATGGCTACACCTTC
NA	TRBV7-9	13	TRBD1	TRBJ1-4	CAIVGGPDEKLFF	TGTGCCATCGTAGGGGGCCCCGATGAAAAACTGTTTTTT